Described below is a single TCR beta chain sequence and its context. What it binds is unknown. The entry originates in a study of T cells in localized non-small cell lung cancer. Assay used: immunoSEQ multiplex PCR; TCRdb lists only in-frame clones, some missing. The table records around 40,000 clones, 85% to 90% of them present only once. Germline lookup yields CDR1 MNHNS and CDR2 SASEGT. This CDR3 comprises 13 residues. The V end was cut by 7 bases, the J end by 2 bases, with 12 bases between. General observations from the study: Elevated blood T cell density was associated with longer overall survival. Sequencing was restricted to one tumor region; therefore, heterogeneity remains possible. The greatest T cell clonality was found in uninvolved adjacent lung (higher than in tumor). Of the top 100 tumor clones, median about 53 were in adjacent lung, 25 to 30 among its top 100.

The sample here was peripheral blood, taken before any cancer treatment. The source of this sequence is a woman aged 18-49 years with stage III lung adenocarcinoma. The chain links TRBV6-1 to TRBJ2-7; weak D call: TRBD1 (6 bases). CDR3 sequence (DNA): TGTGCCAGCAAGGGGACACCAACCTACGAGCAGTACTTC. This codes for CASKGTPTYEQYF.